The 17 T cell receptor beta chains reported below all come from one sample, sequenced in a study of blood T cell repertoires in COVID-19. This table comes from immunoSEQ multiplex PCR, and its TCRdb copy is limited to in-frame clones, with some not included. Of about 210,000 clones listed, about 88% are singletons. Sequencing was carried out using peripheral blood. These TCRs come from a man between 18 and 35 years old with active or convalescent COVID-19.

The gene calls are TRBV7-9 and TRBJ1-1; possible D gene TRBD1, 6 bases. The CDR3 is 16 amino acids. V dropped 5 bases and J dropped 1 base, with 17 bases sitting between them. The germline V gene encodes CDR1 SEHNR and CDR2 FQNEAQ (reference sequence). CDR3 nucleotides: TGTGCCAGCAGCCCTAGTTGGGGGCAGGAGAACACTGAAGCTTTCTTT. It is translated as CASSPSWGQENTEAFF.

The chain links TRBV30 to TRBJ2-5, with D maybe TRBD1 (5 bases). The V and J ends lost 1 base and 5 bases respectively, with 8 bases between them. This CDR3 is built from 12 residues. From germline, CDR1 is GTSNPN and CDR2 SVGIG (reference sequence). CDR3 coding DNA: TGTGCCTGGAGTGGGTCAGGGGAGACCCAGTACTTC. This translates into CAWSGSGETQYF.

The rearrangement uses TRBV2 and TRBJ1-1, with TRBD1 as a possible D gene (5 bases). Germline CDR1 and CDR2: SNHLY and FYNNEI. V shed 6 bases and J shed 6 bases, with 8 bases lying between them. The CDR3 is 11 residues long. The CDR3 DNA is TGTGCCAGCAGGGAGACAGCTGAAGCTTTCTTT. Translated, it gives CASRETAEAFF. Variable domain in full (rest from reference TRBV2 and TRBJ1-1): EPEVTQTPSHQVTQMGQEVILRCVPISNHLYFYWYRQILGQKVEFLVSFYNNEISEKSEIFDDQFSVERPDGSNFTLKIRSTKLEDSAMYFCASRETAEAFFGQGTRLTVV.

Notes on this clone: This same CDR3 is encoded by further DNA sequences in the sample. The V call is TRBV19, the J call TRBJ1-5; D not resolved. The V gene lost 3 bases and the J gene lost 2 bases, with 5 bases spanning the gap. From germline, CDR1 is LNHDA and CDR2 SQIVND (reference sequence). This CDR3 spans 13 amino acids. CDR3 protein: CASSIAGNQPQHF. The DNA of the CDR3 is TGTGCCAGTAGTATTGCAGGCAATCAGCCCCAGCATTTT. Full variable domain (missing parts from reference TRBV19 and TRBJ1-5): DGGITQSPKYLFRKEGQNVTLSCEQNLNHDAMYWYRQDPGQGLRLIYYSQIVNDFQKGDIAEGYSVSREKKESFPLTVTSAQKNPTAFYLCASSIAGNQPQHFGDGTRLSIL.

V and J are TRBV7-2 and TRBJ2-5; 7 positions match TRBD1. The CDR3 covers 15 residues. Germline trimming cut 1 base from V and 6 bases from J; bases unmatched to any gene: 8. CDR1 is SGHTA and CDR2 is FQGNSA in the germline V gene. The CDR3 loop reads CASSLVETGPKTQYF. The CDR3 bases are TGTGCCAGCAGCTTAGTGGAGACAGGGCCCAAGACCCAGTACTTC.

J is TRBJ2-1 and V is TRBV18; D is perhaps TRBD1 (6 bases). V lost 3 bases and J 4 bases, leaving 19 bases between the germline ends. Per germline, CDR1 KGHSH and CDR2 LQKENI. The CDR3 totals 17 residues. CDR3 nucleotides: TGTGCCAGCTCACCCACCAGAGGGGGTCTCACTTACAATGAGCAGTTCTTC. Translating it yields CASSPTRGGLTYNEQFF.

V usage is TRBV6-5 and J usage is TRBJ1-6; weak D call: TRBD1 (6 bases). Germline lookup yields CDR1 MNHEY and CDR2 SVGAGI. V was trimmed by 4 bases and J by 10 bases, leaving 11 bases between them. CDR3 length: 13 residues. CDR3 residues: CASSSAGESPLHF. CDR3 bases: TGTGCCAGCAGTTCAGCAGGGGAGTCACCCCTCCACTTT.

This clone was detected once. The CDR3 bases are TGTGCCAGTAGTTTATCGGGACTAGCGGGGGACACTAGCACAGATACGCAGTATTTT. It encodes CASSLSGLAGDTSTDTQYF. The V and J genes are TRBV19 and TRBJ2-3; 14 bases align to TRBD2. The CDR3 is made up of 19 amino acids. Losses at the gene ends were 5 bases for V and 0 bases for J; bases not matched to a gene: 10. From germline, CDR1 is LNHDA and CDR2 SQIVND (reference sequence).

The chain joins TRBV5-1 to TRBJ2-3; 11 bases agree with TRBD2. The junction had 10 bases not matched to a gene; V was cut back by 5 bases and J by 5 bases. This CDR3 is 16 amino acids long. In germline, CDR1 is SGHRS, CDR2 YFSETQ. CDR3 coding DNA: TGCGCCAGCAGACCCGGGACTAGCGGAACACAAGATACGCAGTATTTT. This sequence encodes CASRPGTSGTQDTQYF.

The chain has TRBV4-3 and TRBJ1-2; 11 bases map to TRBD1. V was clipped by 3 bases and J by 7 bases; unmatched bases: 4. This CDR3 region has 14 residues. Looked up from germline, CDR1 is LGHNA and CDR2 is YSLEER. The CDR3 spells CASSHGQGAGGYTF. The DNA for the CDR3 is TGCGCCAGCAGCCACGGACAGGGGGCGGGTGGCTACACCTTC.

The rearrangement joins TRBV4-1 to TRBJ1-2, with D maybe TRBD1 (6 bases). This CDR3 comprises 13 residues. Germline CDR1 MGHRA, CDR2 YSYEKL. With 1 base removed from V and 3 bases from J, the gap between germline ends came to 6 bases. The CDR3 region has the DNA TGCGCCAGCAGCCAAGGGACAGACTATGGCTACACCTTC. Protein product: CASSQGTDYGYTF.

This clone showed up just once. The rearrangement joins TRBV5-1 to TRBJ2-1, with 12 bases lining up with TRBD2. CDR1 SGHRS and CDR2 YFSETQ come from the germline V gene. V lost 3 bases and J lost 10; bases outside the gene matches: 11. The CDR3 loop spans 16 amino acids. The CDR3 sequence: CASSWAPSGGAEEQFF. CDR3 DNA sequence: TGCGCCAGCAGCTGGGCCCCTAGCGGGGGGGCGGAGGAGCAGTTCTTC.

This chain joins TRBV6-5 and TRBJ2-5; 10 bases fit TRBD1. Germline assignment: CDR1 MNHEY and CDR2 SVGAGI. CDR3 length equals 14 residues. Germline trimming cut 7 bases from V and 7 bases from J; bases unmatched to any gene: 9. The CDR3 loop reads CASKPTGGVGTQYF. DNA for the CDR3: TGTGCCAGCAAACCGACAGGGGGCGTGGGGACCCAGTACTTC.

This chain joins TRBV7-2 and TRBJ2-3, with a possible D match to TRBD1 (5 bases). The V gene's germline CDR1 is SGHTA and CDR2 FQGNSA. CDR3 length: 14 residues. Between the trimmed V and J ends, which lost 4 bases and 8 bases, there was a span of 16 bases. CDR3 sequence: CASSSGISVGTQYF. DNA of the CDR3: TGTGCCAGCAGCTCAGGGATTTCGGTGGGTACGCAGTATTTT.

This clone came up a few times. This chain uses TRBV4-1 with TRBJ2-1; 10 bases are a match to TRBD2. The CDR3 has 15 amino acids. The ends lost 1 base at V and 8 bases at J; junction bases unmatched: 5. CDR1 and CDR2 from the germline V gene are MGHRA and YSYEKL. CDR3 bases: TGCGCCAGCAGCCAAGCGGGACTAGCGATCTATGAGCAGTTCTTC. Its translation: CASSQAGLAIYEQFF.

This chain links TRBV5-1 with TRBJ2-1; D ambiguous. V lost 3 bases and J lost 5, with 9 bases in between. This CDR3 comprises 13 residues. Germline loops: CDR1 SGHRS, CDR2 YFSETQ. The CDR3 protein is CASSSHSNNEQFF. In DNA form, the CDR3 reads TGCGCCAGCAGCTCCCACTCGAACAATGAGCAGTTCTTC. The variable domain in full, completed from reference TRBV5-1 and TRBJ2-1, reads KAGVTQTPRYLIKTRGQQVTLSCSPISGHRSVSWYQQTPGQGLQFLFEYFSETQRNKGNFPGRFSGRQFSNSRSEMNVSTLELGDSALYLCASSSHSNNEQFFGPGTRLTVL.

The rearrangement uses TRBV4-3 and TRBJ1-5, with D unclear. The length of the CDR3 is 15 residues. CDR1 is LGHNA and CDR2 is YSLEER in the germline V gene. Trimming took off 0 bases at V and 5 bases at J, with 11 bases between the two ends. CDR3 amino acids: CASSQDRHSYQPQHF. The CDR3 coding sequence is TGCGCCAGCAGCCAAGATCGACATTCCTATCAGCCCCAGCATTTT.